Listed below are T cell receptor beta chains from one sample, sequenced in a study of blood T cells in healthy people across ages. TCRdb reanalysed the 5' RACE reads using MiXCR and keeps one entry per CDR3 protein. The table records around 700,000 distinct CDR3 sequences, roughly 25% of them present only once. Another study also made use of these data, one on T cells of mothers and their children.

The source material was blood. The receptors were sampled from a boy aged 5-17 years in good health. CDR3s leave out the opening cysteine and the closing phenylalanine or tryptophan. A D gene is named only where the DNA matches it firmly. Where a row states a size, it is once, few, many or the class of an expanded clone; other rows omit it.

D gene: .
clone size: few
V gene: TRBV4-1
J gene: TRBJ1-2
CDR3 protein: ASSQVFLSNYGYT

D gene: .
clone size: .
V gene: TRBV7-9
J gene: TRBJ2-1
CDR3 protein: ASSSHSNEQF

D gene: TRBD1
clone size: .
V gene: TRBV12-3/TRBV12-4
J gene: TRBJ1-4
CDR3 protein: ASSPNGQDNEKLF

D gene: TRBD2
clone size: .
V gene: TRBV11-3
J gene: TRBJ2-3
CDR3 protein: ARETSGRAGTTDTQY

D gene: .
clone size: .
V gene: TRBV20-1
J gene: TRBJ2-1
CDR3 protein: SARATRNEQF

D gene: .
clone size: .
V gene: TRBV20-1
J gene: TRBJ2-1
CDR3 protein: SARDPVGDHYNEQF

D gene: .
clone size: few
V gene: TRBV20-1
J gene: TRBJ1-4
CDR3 protein: SAWTNEKLF

D gene: TRBD2
clone size: .
V gene: TRBV6-5
J gene: TRBJ2-5
CDR3 protein: ASSYSLAGSKETQY

D gene: .
clone size: once
V gene: TRBV12-3/TRBV12-4
J gene: TRBJ2-7
CDR3 protein: ASSPSGSLPYEQY

D gene: .
clone size: .
V gene: TRBV14
J gene: TRBJ2-5
CDR3 protein: ASGGPQETQY

D gene: TRBD1
clone size: few
V gene: TRBV11-3
J gene: TRBJ2-5
CDR3 protein: ASSWDSSEQY

D gene: .
clone size: .
V gene: TRBV4-3
J gene: TRBJ2-5
CDR3 protein: ASSRDGVRKETQY

D gene: TRBD1
clone size: .
V gene: TRBV10-3
J gene: TRBJ2-7
CDR3 protein: ATKGAGTYEQY

D gene: .
clone size: .
V gene: TRBV29-1
J gene: TRBJ2-7
CDR3 protein: SVETRDNYEQY

D gene: TRBD2
clone size: few
V gene: TRBV2
J gene: TRBJ2-7
CDR3 protein: ASSVLAGGTNEQY

D gene: TRBD2
clone size: .
V gene: TRBV6-6
J gene: TRBJ2-5
CDR3 protein: ASSYSKTSETQY

D gene: .
clone size: .
V gene: TRBV20-1
J gene: TRBJ2-1
CDR3 protein: SAPVYSGIYNEQF

D gene: .
clone size: .
V gene: TRBV6-5
J gene: TRBJ2-3
CDR3 protein: ASSTFGGSTDTQY

D gene: TRBD1
clone size: .
V gene: TRBV5-1
J gene: TRBJ1-1
CDR3 protein: VSSLVGQVNTEAF

D gene: TRBD2
clone size: .
V gene: TRBV9
J gene: TRBJ2-5
CDR3 protein: ASSVAAGGETQY

D gene: .
clone size: few
V gene: TRBV6-6
J gene: .
CDR3 protein: ASTIGYEQY

D gene: .
clone size: many
V gene: TRBV4-3
J gene: TRBJ2-2
CDR3 protein: ASSQKDTGELF

D gene: .
clone size: .
V gene: TRBV2
J gene: TRBJ1-2
CDR3 protein: ASSNTGQPLYGYT

D gene: .
clone size: .
V gene: TRBV24-1
J gene: TRBJ2-4
CDR3 protein: ATSEGSRRNIQY

D gene: TRBD1
clone size: .
V gene: TRBV27
J gene: TRBJ1-2
CDR3 protein: ASSLGQGAIYGYT

D gene: .
clone size: .
V gene: TRBV29-1
J gene: TRBJ1-1
CDR3 protein: SVSRGNTEAF

D gene: TRBD2
clone size: .
V gene: TRBV20-1
J gene: TRBJ2-1
CDR3 protein: SARDYLAGVNEQF

D gene: TRBD2
clone size: .
V gene: TRBV6-2/TRBV6-3
J gene: TRBJ2-4
CDR3 protein: ASSHTYRGDQY

D gene: TRBD2
clone size: few
V gene: TRBV20-1
J gene: TRBJ2-7
CDR3 protein: SARYTSGRAFGGEQY

D gene: TRBD1
clone size: .
V gene: TRBV27
J gene: TRBJ1-1
CDR3 protein: ASSFQGADTEAF

D gene: .
clone size: .
V gene: TRBV5-6
J gene: TRBJ2-2
CDR3 protein: ASRIWGTPVTGELF

D gene: TRBD2
clone size: few
V gene: TRBV28
J gene: .
CDR3 protein: ASSLVPGRENQEQY

D gene: .
clone size: .
V gene: TRBV4-3
J gene: TRBJ2-1
CDR3 protein: ASSQLVPGGTSYNEQF

D gene: TRBD1
clone size: few
V gene: TRBV7-9
J gene: TRBJ2-7
CDR3 protein: ASSLAWDRAHEQY

D gene: TRBD2
clone size: many
V gene: TRBV20-1
J gene: TRBJ2-3
CDR3 protein: SARDAGGVTDTQY

D gene: .
clone size: few
V gene: TRBV29-1
J gene: TRBJ2-5
CDR3 protein: SAEDLPGTQY

D gene: .
clone size: .
V gene: TRBV10-3
J gene: TRBJ1-5
CDR3 protein: AISEAAENRPQH

D gene: .
clone size: .
V gene: TRBV20-1
J gene: TRBJ2-3
CDR3 protein: SADRGSPDTQY

D gene: TRBD2
clone size: .
V gene: TRBV20-1
J gene: TRBJ2-2
CDR3 protein: SARASGDTGELF

D gene: TRBD1
clone size: .
V gene: TRBV29-1
J gene: TRBJ2-3
CDR3 protein: SGQRTGGTGTQY

D gene: .
clone size: .
V gene: TRBV6-6
J gene: TRBJ2-2
CDR3 protein: ASSYAGVNTGELF

D gene: .
clone size: .
V gene: TRBV9
J gene: TRBJ1-3
CDR3 protein: ASSVGGAGNTIY

D gene: .
clone size: .
V gene: TRBV6-6
J gene: TRBJ2-5
CDR3 protein: ASTMDSDEETQY

D gene: TRBD1
clone size: few
V gene: TRBV29-1
J gene: TRBJ2-5
CDR3 protein: SVELTDRARETQY

D gene: .
clone size: few
V gene: TRBV21-1
J gene: TRBJ2-2
CDR3 protein: ASSRGLAGEGNTGELF

D gene: .
clone size: .
V gene: TRBV6-1
J gene: TRBJ1-4
CDR3 protein: ASSAPWEKRDEKLF

D gene: .
clone size: .
V gene: TRBV5-6
J gene: TRBJ1-2
CDR3 protein: ASSNSPGLESYGYT

D gene: .
clone size: few
V gene: TRBV7-8
J gene: TRBJ1-6
CDR3 protein: ASSRPQETYNSPLH

D gene: .
clone size: few
V gene: TRBV20-1
J gene: TRBJ2-7
CDR3 protein: SARRDSLEQY

D gene: .
clone size: .
V gene: TRBV7-9
J gene: TRBJ1-2
CDR3 protein: ASSLGYEDSRNYGYT

D gene: .
clone size: .
V gene: TRBV9
J gene: TRBJ2-2
CDR3 protein: ASSVEGKGELF

D gene: .
clone size: few
V gene: TRBV12-3/TRBV12-4
J gene: TRBJ1-2
CDR3 protein: ASSLAVPVYGYT